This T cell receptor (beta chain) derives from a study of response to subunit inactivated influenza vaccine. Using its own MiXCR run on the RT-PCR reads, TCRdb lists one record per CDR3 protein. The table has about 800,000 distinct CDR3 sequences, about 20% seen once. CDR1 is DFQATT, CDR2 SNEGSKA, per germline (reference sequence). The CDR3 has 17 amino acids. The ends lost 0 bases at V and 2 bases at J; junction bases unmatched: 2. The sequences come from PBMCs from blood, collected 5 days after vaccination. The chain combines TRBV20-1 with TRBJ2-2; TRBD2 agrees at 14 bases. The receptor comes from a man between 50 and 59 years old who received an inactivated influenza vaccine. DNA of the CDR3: TGCAGTGCTAGAGATGGGACTAGCGGGAGTAACACCGGGGAGCTGTTTTTT. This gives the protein CSARDGTSGSNTGELFF.